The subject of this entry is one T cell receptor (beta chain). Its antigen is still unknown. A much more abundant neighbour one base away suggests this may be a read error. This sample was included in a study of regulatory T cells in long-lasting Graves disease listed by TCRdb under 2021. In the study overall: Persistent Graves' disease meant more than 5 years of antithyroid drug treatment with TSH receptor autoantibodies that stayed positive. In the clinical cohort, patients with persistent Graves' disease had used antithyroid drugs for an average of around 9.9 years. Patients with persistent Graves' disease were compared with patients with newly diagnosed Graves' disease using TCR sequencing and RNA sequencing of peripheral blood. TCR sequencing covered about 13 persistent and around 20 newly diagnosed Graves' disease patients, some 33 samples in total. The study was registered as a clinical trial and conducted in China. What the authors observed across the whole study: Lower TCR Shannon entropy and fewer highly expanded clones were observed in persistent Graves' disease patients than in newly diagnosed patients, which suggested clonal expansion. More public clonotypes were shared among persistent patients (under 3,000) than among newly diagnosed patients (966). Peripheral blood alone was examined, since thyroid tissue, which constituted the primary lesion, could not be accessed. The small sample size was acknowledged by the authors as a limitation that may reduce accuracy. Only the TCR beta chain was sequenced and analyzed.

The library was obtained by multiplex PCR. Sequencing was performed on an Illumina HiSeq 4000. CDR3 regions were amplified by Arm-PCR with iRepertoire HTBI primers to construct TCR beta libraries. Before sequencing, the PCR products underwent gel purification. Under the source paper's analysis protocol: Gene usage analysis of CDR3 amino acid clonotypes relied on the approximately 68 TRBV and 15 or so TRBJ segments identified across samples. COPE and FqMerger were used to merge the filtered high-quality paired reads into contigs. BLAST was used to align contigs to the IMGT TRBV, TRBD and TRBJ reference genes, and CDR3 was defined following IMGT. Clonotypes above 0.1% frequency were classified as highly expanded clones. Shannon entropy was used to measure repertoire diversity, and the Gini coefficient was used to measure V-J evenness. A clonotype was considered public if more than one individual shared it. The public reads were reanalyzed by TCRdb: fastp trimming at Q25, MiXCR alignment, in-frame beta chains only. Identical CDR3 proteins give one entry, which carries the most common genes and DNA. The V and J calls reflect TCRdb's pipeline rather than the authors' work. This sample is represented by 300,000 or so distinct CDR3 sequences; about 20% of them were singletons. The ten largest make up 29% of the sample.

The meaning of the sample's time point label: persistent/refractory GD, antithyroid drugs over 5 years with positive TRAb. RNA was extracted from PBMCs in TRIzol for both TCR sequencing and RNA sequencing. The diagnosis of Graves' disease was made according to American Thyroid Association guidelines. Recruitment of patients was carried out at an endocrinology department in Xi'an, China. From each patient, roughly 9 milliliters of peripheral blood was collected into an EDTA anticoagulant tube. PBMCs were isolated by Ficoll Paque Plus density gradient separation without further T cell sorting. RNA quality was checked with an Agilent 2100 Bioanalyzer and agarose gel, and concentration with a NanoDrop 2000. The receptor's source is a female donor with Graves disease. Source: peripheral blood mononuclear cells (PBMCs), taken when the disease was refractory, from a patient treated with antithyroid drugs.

At the DNA level, the sequence is TGTGCCAGCAGTCTTCCCACGAGCGGGAGGGACGAGCAGTACTTC. Translated, it gives CASSLPTSGRDEQYF. The receptor chain draws on TRBV28 and TRBJ2-7, and 10 junctional nucleotides match TRBD2. CDR1 and CDR2 are read off the germline V gene as MDHEN and SYDVKM. Including cysteine and phenylalanine, the CDR3 has 15 amino acids. The read is trimmed to its CDR3 DNA, 45 bases read in frame from base 1. Germline trimming amounts to 5 bases on V and 5 bases on J, with 9 as the count of junction bases outside the gene matches. The full variable domain, with segments outside the CDR3 supplied by the reference TRBV28 and TRBJ2-7 proteins, appears as DVKVTQSSRYLVKRTGEKVFLECVQDMDHENMFWYRQDPGLGLRLIYFSYDVKMKEKGDIPEGYSVSREKKERFSLILESASTNQTSMYLCASSLPTSGRDEQYFGPGTRLTVT.